The 5 T cell receptor beta chains listed next were all sequenced from one sample in a study of cytomegalovirus exposure and HLA in healthy donors. Both 60 Vbeta primers and 13 Jbeta primers went into the PCR. Clones were sequenced by immunoSEQ multiplex PCR, and TCRdb holds only the in-frame ones, with some missing. The data hold about 140,000 clones, with about 80% observed a single time. Sequencing was performed on PBMCs. The receptors come from a male donor in good health and CMV-seronegative.

V and J are TRBV9 and TRBJ2-3; perhaps TRBD2 as D (6 bases). Germline V gene sequence: CDR1 SGDLS, CDR2 YYNGEE. V lost 2 bases, J lost 8 bases, and 9 bases lay in between. This CDR3 region has 12 residues. The CDR3 is CASSVRDGTQYF. The DNA for the CDR3 is TGTGCCAGCAGCGTGCGGGATGGTACGCAGTATTTT.

Concerning this clone: The junction and the germline gene differ at one end; a read error may be behind it. The rearrangement uses TRBV18 and TRBJ2-5; perhaps TRBD2 as D (6 bases). CDR3 size: 13 residues. CDR1 KGHSH and CDR2 LQKENI come from the germline V gene. The chain's CDR3 is CASSPGGKETQYF. CDR3 bases: TGTGCCAGCTCACCGGGGGGTAAAGAAACCCAGTACTTC.

This chain connects TRBV10-3 to TRBJ2-1; possibly TRBD2 for D (5 bases). Trimming shortened V by 7 bases and J by 6 bases, and 13 bases separated the two germline ends. Per the germline V gene, CDR1 is ENHRY and CDR2 is SYGVKD. The CDR3 has 13 residues. The CDR3 coding sequence is TGTGCCATCAAAGCCCCAGAGGGCAATGAGCAGTTCTTC. Translation gives CAIKAPEGNEQFF.

The chain employs TRBV5-1 and TRBJ2-1; 11 bases match TRBD2. The V gene's germline CDR1 is SGHRS and CDR2 YFSETQ. This CDR3 spans 15 amino acids. V trimming: 1 base; J trimming: 13 bases; junction bases outside the gene matches: 10. As DNA, the CDR3 is TGCGCCAGCAGCTTGACTAGCGGGGGCCATCAGGGCCAGTTCTTC. Translated: CASSLTSGGHQGQFF.

In this sample, this clone turned up a few times. The chain links TRBV30 to TRBJ1-1; D is unclear. CDR3 length equals 14 residues. Germline loops: CDR1 GTSNPN, CDR2 SVGIG (reference sequence). The V gene lost 3 bases and the J gene lost 0 bases, with 11 bases spanning the gap. The CDR3 spells CAWRETRMNTEAFF. The CDR3 DNA is TGTGCCTGGAGGGAGACGCGGATGAACACTGAAGCTTTCTTT.